These T cell receptor beta chains were read from a single sample in a study of T-cell memory formation after mild COVID-19. TCRdb redid the calling of the 5' RACE reads with MiXCR, one entry per CDR3 protein. The sample carries 200,000 to 250,000 distinct CDR3 sequences, approximately 16% recorded once. The sample consisted of PBMCs or a T cell subset sorted from them (not recorded which). The source of these receptors is a young man who had mild COVID-19 (a few samples of this study predate the infection). Cell type and time point are not known. Both conserved end residues are part of each CDR3. Fields, in order: clone size, D gene, CDR3 length, J gene, V gene, CDR3 protein, CDR3 DNA. The D gene is left open where the match is weak. Rows may omit the clone size; those that give it use once, few, many or a size class.

size: NA; D: NA; length: 14; J: TRBJ2-1; V: TRBV4-2; CDR3: CASSPGAHRDEQFF; DNA: TGTGCCAGCAGCCCGGGAGCCCACAGGGATGAGCAGTTCTTC
size: NA; D: NA; length: 14; J: TRBJ2-7; V: TRBV5-8; CDR3: CASSLGPLTYEQYF; DNA: TGTGCCAGCAGCTTGGGCCCTCTAACCTACGAGCAGTACTTC
size: many; D: NA; length: 15; J: TRBJ1-1; V: TRBV7-9; CDR3: CASIPDGRWNTEAFF; DNA: TGTGCCAGCATACCCGACGGTCGGTGGAACACTGAAGCTTTCTTT
size: NA; D: NA; length: 16; J: TRBJ2-2; V: TRBV14; CDR3: CASSQDGWGDTGELFF; DNA: TGTGCCAGCAGCCAAGATGGGTGGGGCGACACCGGGGAGCTGTTTTTT
size: NA; D: NA; length: 13; J: TRBJ2-7; V: TRBV30; CDR3: CAWISERSGEQYF; DNA: TGTGCCTGGATATCAGAACGAAGCGGCGAGCAGTACTTC
size: NA; D: NA; length: 15; J: TRBJ2-5; V: TRBV2; CDR3: CASSGGSDRAETQYF; DNA: TGTGCCAGCAGCGGGGGGTCTGACAGGGCGGAGACCCAGTACTTC
size: NA; D: TRBD1; length: 14; J: TRBJ1-2; V: TRBV3-1; CDR3: CASSQGTGNYGYTF; DNA: TGTGCCAGCAGCCAGGGGACAGGGAACTATGGCTACACCTTC
size: NA; D: TRBD2; length: 13; J: TRBJ2-5; V: TRBV29-1; CDR3: CSVERGPEETQYF; DNA: TGCAGCGTCGAGCGGGGGCCCGAAGAGACCCAGTACTTC
size: few; D: NA; length: 16; J: TRBJ2-1; V: TRBV7-9; CDR3: CASSLLLISSYNEQFF; DNA: TGTGCCAGCAGCTTATTATTGATCAGCTCCTACAATGAGCAGTTCTTC
size: NA; D: NA; length: 15; J: TRBJ2-5; V: TRBV7-2; CDR3: CASSLARGSQETQYF; DNA: TGTGCCAGCAGCTTAGCCAGGGGAAGCCAAGAGACCCAGTACTTC
size: few; D: TRBD2; length: 16; J: TRBJ2-3; V: TRBV7-6; CDR3: CASSRETSGGADTQYF; DNA: TGTGCCAGCAGCCGAGAGACTAGCGGGGGTGCAGATACGCAGTATTTT
size: few; D: NA; length: 17; J: TRBJ2-3; V: TRBV9; CDR3: CASSVSGTSFRTDTQYF; DNA: TGTGCCAGCAGCGTGTCCGGGACTTCCTTCCGCACAGATACGCAGTATTTT
size: NA; D: TRBD1; length: 14; J: TRBJ1-1; V: TRBV20-1; CDR3: CSASSHRGGTEAFF; DNA: TGCAGTGCTTCTAGCCACAGGGGAGGCACTGAAGCTTTCTTT
size: NA; D: NA; length: 12; J: TRBJ1-2; V: TRBV11-2; CDR3: CASSNEFYGYTF; DNA: TGTGCCAGCAGCAATGAGTTCTATGGCTACACCTTC
size: NA; D: NA; length: 13; J: TRBJ1-6; V: TRBV7-6; CDR3: CASSLEKNSPLHF; DNA: TGTGCCAGCAGCCTAGAGAAGAATTCACCCCTCCACTTT
size: many; D: TRBD1; length: 14; J: TRBJ2-5; V: TRBV29-1; CDR3: CSVGGTGNQETQYF; DNA: TGCAGCGTTGGTGGGACAGGGAACCAAGAGACCCAGTACTTC
size: few; D: NA; length: 14; J: TRBJ2-1; V: TRBV7-9; CDR3: CASSPWTEYNEQFF; DNA: TGTGCCAGCAGCCCCTGGACAGAGTACAATGAGCAGTTCTTC
size: NA; D: TRBD1; length: 15; J: TRBJ1-1; V: TRBV5-1; CDR3: CASSLPGQLNTEAFF; DNA: TGCGCCAGCAGCTTACCGGGACAGTTGAACACTGAAGCTTTCTTT
size: NA; D: TRBD1; length: 15; J: TRBJ1-5; V: TRBV6-6; CDR3: CASSKGGQHNQPQHF; DNA: TGTGCCAGCAGTAAAGGGGGACAGCACAATCAGCCCCAGCATTTT
size: many; D: NA; length: 12; J: TRBJ2-7; V: TRBV12-3/TRBV12-4; CDR3: CASSLSGYEQYF; DNA: TGTGCCAGCAGTTTATCGGGGTACGAGCAGTACTTC
size: NA; D: NA; length: 13; J: TRBJ2-6; V: TRBV19; CDR3: CAGSSSGANVLTF; DNA: TGTGCCGGGTCAAGCTCTGGGGCCAACGTCCTGACTTTC
size: NA; D: TRBD1; length: 14; J: TRBJ2-3; V: TRBV12-3/TRBV12-4; CDR3: CASSVQGASDTQYF; DNA: TGTGCCAGCAGTGTCCAGGGGGCATCAGATACGCAGTATTTT
size: few; D: NA; length: 15; J: TRBJ1-3; V: TRBV4-1; CDR3: CASSRHRDSGNTIYF; DNA: TGCGCCAGCAGCCGACACAGGGACTCTGGAAACACCATATATTTT
size: NA; D: NA; length: 13; J: TRBJ2-7; V: TRBV19; CDR3: CASSIVRGDEQYF; DNA: TGTGCCAGTAGTATCGTCAGGGGGGACGAGCAGTACTTC
size: NA; D: TRBD1; length: 17; J: TRBJ1-6; V: TRBV5-1; CDR3: CASSWGPAPDRDSPLHF; DNA: TGCGCCAGCAGCTGGGGGCCTGCCCCTGACAGGGATTCACCCCTCCACTTT
size: many; D: NA; length: 15; J: TRBJ2-2; V: TRBV7-2; CDR3: CASSLGVLNTGELFF; DNA: TGTGCCAGCAGCTTAGGGGTCTTAAACACCGGGGAGCTGTTTTTT
size: NA; D: NA; length: 14; J: TRBJ1-2; V: TRBV18; CDR3: CASSPPGGGYGYTF; DNA: TGTGCCAGCTCACCCCCCGGTGGGGGCTATGGCTACACCTTC
size: few; D: NA; length: 13; J: TRBJ2-7; V: TRBV10-3; CDR3: CAISARQFYEQYF; DNA: TGTGCCATCAGTGCCCGACAATTTTACGAGCAGTACTTC
size: many; D: NA; length: 15; J: TRBJ2-5; V: TRBV5-1; CDR3: CASTPGGTAQETQYF; DNA: TGCGCCAGCACTCCTGGGGGGACAGCACAAGAGACCCAGTACTTC
size: NA; D: TRBD1; length: 14; J: TRBJ2-7; V: TRBV5-1; CDR3: CASSRGTGEYEQYF; DNA: TGCGCCAGCAGTCGGGGGACAGGGGAGTACGAGCAGTACTTC
size: NA; D: TRBD2; length: 18; J: TRBJ2-2; V: TRBV7-2; CDR3: CASSLTGLAGARAGELFF; DNA: TGTGCCAGCAGCCTAACGGGACTAGCGGGGGCCCGGGCCGGGGAGCTGTTTTTT
size: few; D: TRBD1; length: 14; J: TRBJ2-7; V: TRBV29-1; CDR3: CSVAGQGSSYEQYF; DNA: TGCAGCGTCGCCGGACAGGGGAGCTCCTACGAGCAGTACTTC
size: NA; D: NA; length: 14; J: TRBJ1-5; V: TRBV7-2; CDR3: CASSLTEGLAPQHF; DNA: TGTGCCAGCAGCTTAACAGAGGGCCTAGCGCCCCAGCATTTT
size: few; D: TRBD1; length: 16; J: TRBJ2-7; V: TRBV7-2; CDR3: CASSLAGQGAFYEQYF; DNA: TGTGCCAGCAGCTTAGCGGGACAGGGGGCATTCTACGAGCAGTACTTC
size: many; D: NA; length: 16; J: TRBJ2-3; V: TRBV4-1; CDR3: CASSQERAPSTDTQYF; DNA: TGCGCCAGCAGCCAAGAACGAGCTCCTAGCACAGATACGCAGTATTTT